The rows below give T cell receptor beta chains drawn from one sample of a study of blood T cell repertoires in COVID-19. The assay was immunoSEQ multiplex PCR, and TCRdb's table has in-frame clones only and misses some. The sample consists of about 34,000 clones, 70% to 85% of them appearing once. The sample consisted of peripheral blood. These receptors were obtained from a woman in her sixties or seventies with acute or convalescent COVID-19. The CDR3 runs from the conserved cysteine through the conserved F or W. D genes are given only for firm matches. Expanded clones are given a class, and other clones once, few, many or no size at all.

d_call,j_call,v_call,clone_size,cdr3_aa,cdr3_nt
TRBD1,TRBJ1-5,TRBV24-1,NA,CATSDSQGNQPQHF,TGTGCCACCAGTGATTCACAGGGGAATCAGCCCCAGCATTTT
NA,TRBJ2-7,TRBV6-5,NA,CASSPTEYEQYF,TGTGCCAGCAGCCCGACAGAGTACGAGCAGTACTTC
TRBD1,TRBJ1-1,TRBV3-1/TRBV3-2,NA,CASSQTGTGGAEAFF,TGTGCCAGCAGCCAGACCGGGACAGGGGGAGCAGAAGCTTTCTTT
NA,TRBJ2-1,TRBV7-9,NA,CASSLASVGNEQFF,TGTGCCAGCAGCTTGGCCTCGGTCGGGAATGAGCAGTTCTTC
NA,TRBJ1-1,TRBV5-1,NA,CASSLGGQNTEAFF,TGCGCCAGCAGCTTGGGGGGACAGAACACTGAAGCTTTCTTT
TRBD2,TRBJ2-3,TRBV13,NA,CASSGTSGGDTQYF,TGTGCCAGCAGTGGAACTAGCGGGGGAGATACGCAGTATTTT
NA,TRBJ2-3,TRBV10-3,NA,CAISESTTRVQYF,TGTGCCATCAGTGAGTCAACCACCCGAGTGCAGTATTTT
TRBD2,TRBJ2-7,TRBV5-5,NA,CASSFRAGGSSSYEQYF,TGTGCCAGCAGCTTTAGAGCGGGGGGCTCGAGCTCCTACGAGCAGTACTTC
TRBD1,TRBJ2-7,TRBV3-1/TRBV3-2,once,CASSQSSSRDSEQYF,TGTGCCAGCAGCCAAAGCTCGTCCCGGGACAGCGAGCAGTACTTC
NA,TRBJ1-1,TRBV6-5,NA,CASSKKGGDTEAFF,TGTGCCAGCAGTAAGAAGGGCGGGGACACTGAAGCTTTCTTT
NA,TRBJ1-4,TRBV6-5,NA,CASTLQVATNEKLFF,TGTGCCAGCACCCTACAGGTTGCAACTAATGAAAAACTGTTTTTT
TRBD1,TRBJ2-7,TRBV10-2,NA,CASSMDRGLIYEQYF,TGCGCCAGCAGCATGGACAGGGGGCTTATCTACGAGCAGTACTTC
TRBD1,TRBJ1-5,TRBV19,NA,CATLGQAAGNQPQHF,TGTGCCACCCTTGGACAGGCCGCGGGGAATCAGCCCCAGCATTTT
NA,TRBJ1-1,TRBV7-9,few,CASSLVQGGSEAFF,TGTGCCAGCAGCTTAGTACAGGGTGGATCTGAAGCTTTCTTT
TRBD1,TRBJ1-1,TRBV7-9,NA,CAIRGDSNTEAFF,TGTGCCATCAGGGGGGACAGCAACACTGAAGCTTTCTTT
TRBD2,TRBJ2-5,TRBV6-5,NA,CASSYNAGGQETQYF,TGTGCCAGCAGTTACAACGCGGGGGGACAAGAGACCCAGTACTTC
NA,TRBJ2-2,TRBV6-1,NA,CASSEAQGTGELFF,TGTGCCAGCAGTGAAGCACAGGGAACCGGGGAGCTGTTTTTT
NA,TRBJ1-3,TRBV19,medium-sized,CASSISVDGNTIYF,TGTGCCAGTAGTATTTCCGTAGATGGAAACACCATATATTTT
NA,TRBJ2-7,TRBV5-4,few,CATNGGDPTTKQYF,TGTGCCACCAATGGAGGAGACCCTACTACGAAGCAGTACTTC
TRBD1,TRBJ1-2,TRBV19,once,CASSTTGTGGDRYGYTF,TGTGCCAGTAGTACTACCGGGACAGGGGGCGACCGCTATGGCTACACCTTC
TRBD1,TRBJ2-1,TRBV14,NA,CASSQELKGQGKVGEQFF,TGTGCCAGCAGCCAAGAATTGAAGGGACAGGGGAAGGTTGGTGAGCAGTTCTTC
TRBD2,TRBJ2-7,TRBV4-1,few,CASSQEARGVFYEQYF,TGCGCCAGCAGCCAAGAGGCGCGGGGGGTTTTCTACGAGCAGTACTTC
TRBD1,TRBJ2-3,TRBV9,NA,CASSVYGTGLTDTQYF,TGTGCCAGCAGCGTCTACGGGACAGGGCTCACAGATACGCAGTATTTT
NA,TRBJ1-5,TRBV15,NA,CATSRVYNQPQHF,TGTGCCACCAGCAGAGTCTACAATCAGCCCCAGCATTTT
TRBD2,TRBJ2-7,TRBV2,NA,CASSELGLAGEAYEQYF,TGTGCCAGCAGTGAATTGGGACTAGCGGGGGAAGCCTACGAGCAGTACTTC
TRBD1,TRBJ1-1,TRBV7-3,NA,CASSFSTGDTEAFF,TGTGCCAGCAGCTTCTCCACAGGGGACACTGAAGCTTTCTTT
TRBD1,TRBJ1-2,TRBV9,NA,CASSAGGTDTTYGYTF,TGTGCCAGCAGCGCGGGAGGGACAGATACTACGTATGGCTACACCTTC
TRBD1,TRBJ1-1,TRBV3-1/TRBV3-2,few,CASSQVTGGTEAFF,TGTGCCAGCAGCCAAGTAACAGGGGGGACTGAAGCTTTCTTT
TRBD1,TRBJ1-1,TRBV6-5,once,CASAGQGGGTEAFF,TGTGCCAGCGCTGGACAGGGTGGGGGGACTGAAGCTTTCTTT
NA,TRBJ1-2,TRBV28,NA,CASSLTEYGYTF,TGTGCCAGCAGTTTAACAGAGTATGGCTACACCTTC
NA,TRBJ2-3,TRBV19,NA,CASSNDRSTDTQYF,TGTGCCAGTAGTAATGACAGAAGCACAGATACGCAGTATTTT
TRBD1,TRBJ1-6,TRBV3-1/TRBV3-2,NA,CASSQGQGSPLHF,TGTGCCAGCAGCCAGGGACAGGGCTCACCCCTCCACTTT
NA,TRBJ2-1,TRBV18,NA,CASSPRDEQFF,TGTGCCAGCTCACCTCGGGATGAGCAGTTCTTC
TRBD2,TRBJ2-3,TRBV15,NA,CATSSPRPAGEYTDTQYF,TGTGCCACCAGCAGCCCCCGGCCGGCGGGGGAGTACACAGATACGCAGTATTTT
TRBD1,TRBJ2-1,TRBV4-1,few,CASSQEGLDRGYNEQFF,TGCGCCAGCAGCCAAGAAGGGCTAGACAGGGGTTACAATGAGCAGTTCTTC
NA,TRBJ1-5,TRBV5-3,NA,CARSVKPGGHF,TGTGCCAGAAGCGTGAAGCCGGGGGGGCATTTT
NA,TRBJ2-7,TRBV5-5,NA,CASSPILGSSYEQYF,TGTGCCAGCAGCCCCATCTTAGGGAGCTCCTACGAGCAGTACTTC
NA,TRBJ2-1,TRBV6-5,NA,CASSPAEDEQFF,TGTGCCAGCAGCCCGGCCGAGGATGAGCAGTTCTTC
NA,TRBJ1-1,TRBV27,NA,CASTLKGGYTEAFF,TGTGCCAGCACCTTAAAGGGAGGGTACACTGAAGCTTTCTTT
TRBD1,TRBJ1-3,TRBV30,NA,CAWSRTGGLSGNTIYF,TGTGCCTGGAGTCGGACAGGGGGCCTCTCTGGAAACACCATATATTTT
NA,TRBJ2-3,TRBV5-1,NA,CASSTGQMSPDTQYF,TGCGCCAGCAGCACCGGACAGATGAGCCCAGATACGCAGTATTTT
NA,TRBJ2-3,TRBV6-4,NA,CASSDSGGVTDTQYF,TGTGCCAGCAGTGACTCGGGCGGGGTGACAGATACGCAGTATTTT
NA,TRBJ1-5,TRBV10-3,NA,CAISEWQNNQPQHF,TGTGCCATCAGTGAGTGGCAGAACAATCAGCCCCAGCATTTT
TRBD1,TRBJ2-7,TRBV9,NA,CASSAPGTGVSEQYF,TGTGCCAGCAGCGCCCCCGGGACAGGGGTTTCCGAGCAGTACTTC
NA,TRBJ2-3,TRBV6-4,NA,CASSDGRGIADTQYF,TGTGCCAGCAGTGACGGCAGGGGAATTGCAGATACGCAGTATTTT
NA,TRBJ1-1,TRBV28,NA,CASSPDSPARAFF,TGTGCCAGCAGTCCGGACAGCCCCGCGAGGGCTTTCTTT
NA,TRBJ2-2,TRBV10-3,NA,CAISESIGAGELFF,TGTGCCATCAGTGAGTCGATCGGGGCCGGGGAGCTGTTTTTT
NA,TRBJ2-1,TRBV6-5,NA,CASSYSRDGEQFF,TGTGCCAGCAGTTACTCGAGGGATGGTGAGCAGTTCTTC
TRBD1,TRBJ1-4,TRBV30,NA,CACPERGQGLEKLFF,TGTGCCTGCCCAGAACGGGGACAGGGGTTGGAAAAACTGTTTTTT
TRBD1,TRBJ1-3,TRBV7-9,few,CASSTGQGRGTIYF,TGTGCCAGCAGCACAGGACAGGGTCGGGGCACCATATATTTT
NA,TRBJ1-1,TRBV4-2,NA,CASSQGSWVASDTEAFF,TGTGCCAGCAGCCAAGGCTCGTGGGTCGCAAGCGACACTGAAGCTTTCTTT
TRBD1,TRBJ1-5,TRBV27,NA,CASSSLRDSHQPQHF,TGTGCCAGCAGTTCTCTCCGGGACAGCCATCAGCCCCAGCATTTT
TRBD2,TRBJ2-3,TRBV2,NA,CASSRLAGGQDTQYF,TGTGCCAGCAGCAGACTAGCGGGGGGCCAAGATACGCAGTATTTT
TRBD1,TRBJ2-2,TRBV10-3,NA,CAIEDRDTGELFF,TGTGCCATTGAGGACAGGGACACCGGGGAGCTGTTTTTT